One T cell receptor beta chain is described in this entry. Its antigen is not known. Researchers ran the PCR with 60 Vbeta and 13 Jbeta primers. Only in-frame clones appear in the TCRdb table, and some are missing; sequencing was by immunoSEQ multiplex PCR. The profile shows some 200,000 clones, over 75% of them singletons. The data were obtained in a study of cytomegalovirus exposure and HLA in healthy donors. Regarding the study as a whole: Rates of TCR association differed by HLA locus in a later analysis, with DRB1 highest and HLA-C lowest. The study flagged about 150 TCR beta chains as cytomegalovirus-associated.

The V and J ends lost 1 base and 2 bases respectively, with 14 bases between them. CDR1 and CDR2 from the germline V gene are SGHDT and YYEEEE. This CDR3 comprises 16 residues. The clonotype was recovered from a man between 40 and 49 years old in good health and CMV-seropositive. J is TRBJ2-3 and V is TRBV5-6; weak D call: TRBD2 (5 bases). Sequencing used PBMCs. CDR3 sequence reads: CASSLRDRIVTDTQYF. CDR3 sequence (DNA): TGTGCCAGCAGCTTGCGGGATAGAATAGTCACAGATACGCAGTATTTT.